The text below deals with one T cell receptor beta chain. The data were taken from a study of blood T cells in healthy people across ages. This CDR3 comprises 19 residues. V shed 5 bases, J shed 6 bases, and the junction held 17 bases outside the gene matches. From germline, CDR1 is SQVTM and CDR2 ANQGSEA. Then a second PCR, running about 6 to 11 cycles, was carried out with a sample-barcoded 5' primer and a J-beta primer mix. TCRdb reanalysed the 5' RACE reads using MiXCR and keeps one entry per CDR3 protein. The sample carries 800,000 or so distinct CDR3 sequences, 20% to 25% recorded once. The data were also submitted as part of a second study, on T cells of mothers and their children.

The sample taken for sequencing was blood. The source is a boy between 10 and 17 years old in good health. The chain combines TRBV29-1 with TRBJ2-1, with 15 bases aligning to TRBD2. The CDR3 DNA is TGCAGCGTTACAAGACCCGGGACTAGCGGGGGGACTAGAAGCAATGAGCAGTTCTTC. Protein product: CSVTRPGTSGGTRSNEQFF.